These 3 T cell receptor beta chains were all obtained from the same sample, sequenced in a study of cytomegalovirus exposure and HLA in healthy donors. It was with 60 Vbeta and 13 Jbeta primers that the PCR ran. Using immunoSEQ multiplex PCR, the repertoire was profiled, and TCRdb retains in-frame clones only, with some absent. The table includes 20,000 to 25,000 clones, around 77% detected once. The specimen sequenced was PBMCs. These receptors all come from a man aged 55 to 70 in good health and CMV-seronegative.

The chain combines TRBV6-5 with TRBJ1-1, with 9 nucleotides matching TRBD1. V shed 6 bases, J shed 10 bases, and the junction held 15 bases outside the gene matches. The CDR3 runs to 15 residues. CDR1 and CDR2 (germline): MNHEY, SVGAGI. The CDR3 nucleotides read TGTGCCAGCAGGGAACAGGGGGCGTTTGGTTGGCGAGCTTTCTTT. It specifies CASREQGAFGWRAFF.

The chain uses TRBV15 and TRBJ2-5; the D gene is possibly TRBD2 (6 bases). The J call may not be correct, given that the DNA end is closer to TRBJ2-7. CDR3 length: 19 residues. The germline V gene encodes CDR1 LNHNV and CDR2 YYDKDF (reference sequence). The CDR3 DNA reads as TGTGCCACCAGCAGAAGGGCGAGGCGGGAATGGAATGTCCACTACGAGCAGTACTTC. This codes for CATSRRARREWNVHYEQYF.

This chain uses TRBV9 with TRBJ2-1, with 10 bases matching TRBD2. V lost 0 bases to trimming and J lost 7 bases; unmatched junction nucleotides: 1. There are 14 residues in the CDR3. Looked up from germline, CDR1 is SGDLS and CDR2 is YYNGEE. The CDR3 sequence: CASSVVSGGNEQFF. As DNA, the CDR3 is TGTGCCAGCAGCGTAGTTAGCGGGGGGAATGAGCAGTTCTTC.